This paragraph covers one T cell receptor beta chain sequence. The specificity of this receptor is unknown. No quality values exist for individual bases; no much larger clone is one base distant. The data originate from a study of blood T cell repertoires in COVID-19 (dated by TCRdb to between 2020 and 2021). Turning to the overall study: The collaborator samples originated in the United States, Italy and Spain and spanned the acute and convalescent phases of COVID-19. Where available, HLA class I and class II types were obtained from metadata supplied by the sample provider rather than from assay-based typing. The repertoires were released in a freely available public database intended as a resource for research on the immune response to SARS-CoV-2. Sample metadata almost always included a de-identified subject ID, COVID-19 status, age in years and sex. The samples were drawn from the first 160 participants of the ongoing ImmuneRACE study and from under 1,500 subjects provided by 6 global collaborators. Deeply sampled blood TCRbeta repertoires from subjects exposed to, actively infected with, or recovered from COVID-19 were included in the dataset. The prospective study material was composed of cDNA or gDNA derived from T cells, B-cell-depleted T cells, or PBMCs.

Measured from the cysteine to the phenylalanine, the CDR3 is 14 residues long. Only the CDR3 portion is preserved as DNA: 42 bases, with reading frame beginning at the first base. The germline ends are 9 bases apart after V is trimmed by 0 bases and J by 4 bases. Taken from the germline V gene (reference sequence), the CDR1 and CDR2 loops are LGHDT and YNNKEL. What the study reported, not specific to this receptor: How much clinical and demographic metadata was included differed by source and by participant, and the metadata was provided uncurated.

Each collaborating institution followed its own protocols to collect whole blood in K2EDTA tubes. For TCRbeta analysis, collaborators shipped samples as frozen whole blood, isolated PBMCs, or DNA extracted from either of those sample types. TCRbeta CDR3 regions were amplified from genomic DNA by means of the immunoSEQ Assay, a bias-controlled multiplex PCR. The original pipeline was this. The number of nucleated cells in each sample was estimated by amplification of reference gene primers within the assay. Sequence reads were collapsed and filtered to measure the absolute abundance of every unique TCRbeta CDR3 rearrangement. For each sample, productive Simpson clonality was calculated as the square root of Simpson's diversity index across productive rearrangements. TCRdb mirrors the immuneACCESS table, restricted to in-frame sequences. Some clones are absent from its copies; in checked studies, under half trace to an unresolved V gene, and the reason for the others is unknown. The V and J calls and clone size were taken over from that table, and D and trimming were inferred from the DNA. Counted in this sample were around 99,000 clones; 70% to 85% of them appeared once. The top ten clones comprise approximately 7.9% of the sample.

The sample was peripheral blood. The V and J genes are TRBV3-1 (or the pseudogene TRBV3-2) and TRBJ1-1; tentative D gene TRBD1, with 5 bases matching. The receptor's source is a woman at least 80 years old with active or convalescent COVID-19. The CDR3 in this case is CASSQDLQGTEAFF. In nucleotide form, the sequence is TGTGCCAGCAGCCAAGATCTCCAGGGCACTGAAGCTTTCTTT.